This passage covers 8 T cell receptor beta chains from one sample sequenced in a study of cytomegalovirus exposure and HLA in healthy donors. The PCR used 60 Vbeta and 13 Jbeta primers. Generated by immunoSEQ multiplex PCR, the TCRdb table keeps only in-frame clones and is missing some. The sample lists around 170,000 clones, roughly 70% occurring once. The specimen was PBMCs. These receptors were obtained from a girl under 18 in good health and CMV-seronegative.

This clone was recorded once. The genes are TRBV21-1 and TRBJ2-3; the D call in the table, TRBD2, was not verified against the DNA. TRBV21-1 is given as a pseudogene. This CDR3 has 11 residues. CDR3 nucleotides: TGTGCCAGCAGCAATTGCTGCGGGCAGTATTTT. This codes for CASSNCCGQYF.

The rearrangement joins TRBV29-1 to TRBJ2-3, with 9 bases fitting TRBD2. Per germline, CDR1 SQVTM and CDR2 ANQGSEA. With 2 bases clipped from V and 5 bases from J, the junction kept 5 bases outside the gene matches. The CDR3 is 14 residues long. The CDR3 protein is CSVEQRGALDTQYF. The CDR3 DNA sequence: TGCAGCGTTGAACAGCGGGGGGCCCTAGATACGCAGTATTTT.

V and J are TRBV7-2 and TRBJ2-2, with D perhaps TRBD1 (5 bases). The germline V gene has CDR1 SGHTA and CDR2 FQGNSA. V lost 6 bases and J 3 bases, leaving 17 bases between the germline ends. The CDR3 is 16 amino acids. CDR3 coding DNA: TGTGCCAGCAGGGGTGGGGTGGGGCCTTACACCGGGGAGCTGTTTTTT. Its translation: CASRGGVGPYTGELFF.

V gene TRBV7-9 combines with J gene TRBJ1-2; a weak D match, TRBD1 (6 bases). The V gene lost 5 bases and the J gene lost 4 bases, with 17 bases spanning the gap. There are 15 residues in the CDR3. Germline CDR1 is SEHNR and CDR2 is FQNEAQ (reference sequence). The CDR3 reads CASSPKGGVAYGYTF. The CDR3 DNA follows: TGTGCCAGCAGCCCAAAAGGGGGGGTAGCCTATGGCTACACCTTC. The complete variable domain, with remaining parts taken from reference TRBV7-9 and TRBJ1-2, reads DTGVSQNPRHKITKRGQNVTFRCDPISEHNRLYWYRQTLGQGPEFLTYFQNEAQLEKSRLLSDRFSAERPKGSFSTLEIQRTEQGDSAMYLCASSPKGGVAYGYTFGSGTRLTVV.

The chain joins TRBV18 to TRBJ2-1, with D perhaps matching TRBD2 (6 bases). The CDR3 totals 15 residues. Germline V CDR1 and CDR2: KGHSH, LQKENI. The V gene lost 3 bases and the J gene lost 2 bases, with 11 bases spanning the gap. The CDR3 region is CASSPTSITYNEQFF. DNA of the CDR3: TGTGCCAGCTCACCTACTAGCATTACCTACAATGAGCAGTTCTTC.

The chain carries TRBV30 and TRBJ2-7; D gene ambiguous. V was cut by 4 bases and J by 1 base, with 17 bases left in between. Germline-derived CDR1 and CDR2 are GTSNPN and SVGIG (reference sequence). The CDR3 runs to 15 residues. The chain's CDR3 is CAWNPRGRESYEQYF. CDR3 nucleotide sequence: TGTGCCTGGAACCCGCGAGGCCGAGAATCCTACGAGCAGTACTTC.

V is TRBV5-4 and J is TRBJ2-5, with 9 bases aligning to TRBD2. J lost 2 bases, V lost 4 bases, and 3 bases had no gene match. CDR3 length: 14 amino acids. Germline V gene lookup returns CDR1 SGHNT and CDR2 YYREEE (reference sequence). Here the CDR3 DNA reads TGTGCCAGCAGCGGTACTAGCGGGCAAGAGACCCAGTACTTC. It translates to CASSGTSGQETQYF.

This clone was recorded once. V is TRBV4-1 and J is TRBJ1-6; 7 positions agree with TRBD1. V dropped 4 bases and J dropped 9; count of bases not matched to a gene: 9. CDR1 and CDR2 (germline): MGHRA, YSYEKL. This CDR3 region has 15 residues. Written as DNA, the CDR3 is TGCGCCAGCAGCCTCTGGACAGGTTTGAGTTCACCCCTCCACTTT. Its translation: CASSLWTGLSSPLHF.